The entry below describes one TCR beta chain. Its matching antigen is unknown. Clones were sequenced by immunoSEQ multiplex PCR, and TCRdb holds only the in-frame ones, with some missing. The table records roughly 53,000 clones, approximately 85% of them present only once. The sample comes from a study of T cell responses to AZD1222 COVID-19 vaccine. Study results and limitations: Reportedly, close to half of spike-specific TCRs are directed against unmutated variant regions. The donors showed a predominance of white British ancestry and of females, with possible underestimation of clonal diversity.

The CDR3 is 13 amino acids. The V gene's germline CDR1 is MRHNA and CDR2 SNTAGT. The V end was cut by 5 bases, the J end by 4 bases, with 11 bases between. This specimen consisted of peripheral blood, obtained on day 0 of MenACWY control vaccination. The TCR sequence derives from an adult in good health. V is TRBV6-4 and J is TRBJ1-1, with D possibly matching TRBD1 (6 bases). The DNA of the CDR3 is TGTGCCAGCAGTAGAACAGGGATCACTGAAGCTTTCTTT. It codes for CASSRTGITEAFF.